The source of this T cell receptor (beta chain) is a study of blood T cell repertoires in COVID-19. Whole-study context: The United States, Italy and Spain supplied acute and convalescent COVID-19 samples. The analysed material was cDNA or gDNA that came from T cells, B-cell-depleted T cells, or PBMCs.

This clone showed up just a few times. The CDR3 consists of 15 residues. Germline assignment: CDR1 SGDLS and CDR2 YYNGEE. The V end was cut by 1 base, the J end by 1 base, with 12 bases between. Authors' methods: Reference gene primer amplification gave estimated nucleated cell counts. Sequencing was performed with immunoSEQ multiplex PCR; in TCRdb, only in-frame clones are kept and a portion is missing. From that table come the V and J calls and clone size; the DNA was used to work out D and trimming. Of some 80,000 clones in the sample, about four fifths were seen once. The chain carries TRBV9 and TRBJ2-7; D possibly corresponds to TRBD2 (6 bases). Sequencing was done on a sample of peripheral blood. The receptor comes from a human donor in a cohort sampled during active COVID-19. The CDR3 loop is CASSVSSGGSYEQYF. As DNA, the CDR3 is TGTGCCAGCAGCGTATCGTCCGGAGGGTCCTACGAGCAGTACTTC.